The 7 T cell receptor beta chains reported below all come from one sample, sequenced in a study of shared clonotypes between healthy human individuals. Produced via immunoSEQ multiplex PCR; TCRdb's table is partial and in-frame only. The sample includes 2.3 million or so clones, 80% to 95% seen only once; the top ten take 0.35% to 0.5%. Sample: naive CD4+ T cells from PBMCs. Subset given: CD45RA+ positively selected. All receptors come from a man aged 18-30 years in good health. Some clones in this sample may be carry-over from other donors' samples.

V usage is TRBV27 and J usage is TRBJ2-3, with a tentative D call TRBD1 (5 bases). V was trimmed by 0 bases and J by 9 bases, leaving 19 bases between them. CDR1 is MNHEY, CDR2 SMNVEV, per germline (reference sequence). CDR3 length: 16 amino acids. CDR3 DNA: TGTGCCAGCAGTTTATCTAGGACAAGCCACTTAGGCACGCAGTATTTT. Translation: CASSLSRTSHLGTQYF.

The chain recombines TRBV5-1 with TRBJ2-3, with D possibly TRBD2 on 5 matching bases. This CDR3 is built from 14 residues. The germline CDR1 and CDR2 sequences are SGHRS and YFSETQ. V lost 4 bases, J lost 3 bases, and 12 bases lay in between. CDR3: CASSRTGVTDTQYF. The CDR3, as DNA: TGCGCCAGCAGCCGGACCGGGGTTACAGATACGCAGTATTTT.

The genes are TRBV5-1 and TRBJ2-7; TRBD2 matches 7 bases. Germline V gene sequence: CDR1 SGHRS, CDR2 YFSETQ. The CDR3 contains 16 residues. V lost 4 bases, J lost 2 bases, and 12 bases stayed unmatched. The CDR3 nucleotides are TGCGCCAGCAGCCCGAAGGGCGCTAGCGGAGCCTACGAGCAGTACTTC. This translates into CASSPKGASGAYEQYF.

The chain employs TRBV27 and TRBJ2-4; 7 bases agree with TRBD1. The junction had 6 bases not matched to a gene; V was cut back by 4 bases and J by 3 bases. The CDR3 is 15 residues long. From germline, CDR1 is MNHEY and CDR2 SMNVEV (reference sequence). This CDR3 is CASSSSTGIKNIQYF. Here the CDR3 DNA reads TGTGCCAGCAGTTCCTCGACAGGGATCAAAAACATTCAGTACTTC.

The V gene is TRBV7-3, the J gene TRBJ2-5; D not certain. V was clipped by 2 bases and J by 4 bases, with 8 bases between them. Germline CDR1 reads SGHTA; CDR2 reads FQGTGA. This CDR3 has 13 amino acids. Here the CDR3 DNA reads TGTGCCAGCAGCTTATCCACGCTAGAGACCCAGTACTTC. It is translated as CASSLSTLETQYF.

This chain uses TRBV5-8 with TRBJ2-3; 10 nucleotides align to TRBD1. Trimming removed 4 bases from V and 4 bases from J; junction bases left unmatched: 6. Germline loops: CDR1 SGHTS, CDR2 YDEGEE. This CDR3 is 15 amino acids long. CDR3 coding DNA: TGTGCCAGCAGCCCTGACAGGGGGCAGGCAGATACGCAGTATTTT. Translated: CASSPDRGQADTQYF.

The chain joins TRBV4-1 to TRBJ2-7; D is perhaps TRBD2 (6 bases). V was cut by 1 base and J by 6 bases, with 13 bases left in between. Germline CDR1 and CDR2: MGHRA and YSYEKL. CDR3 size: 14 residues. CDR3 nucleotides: TGCGCCAGCAGCCAAGGTTTACGGGACTCCGAGCAGTACTTC. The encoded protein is CASSQGLRDSEQYF.